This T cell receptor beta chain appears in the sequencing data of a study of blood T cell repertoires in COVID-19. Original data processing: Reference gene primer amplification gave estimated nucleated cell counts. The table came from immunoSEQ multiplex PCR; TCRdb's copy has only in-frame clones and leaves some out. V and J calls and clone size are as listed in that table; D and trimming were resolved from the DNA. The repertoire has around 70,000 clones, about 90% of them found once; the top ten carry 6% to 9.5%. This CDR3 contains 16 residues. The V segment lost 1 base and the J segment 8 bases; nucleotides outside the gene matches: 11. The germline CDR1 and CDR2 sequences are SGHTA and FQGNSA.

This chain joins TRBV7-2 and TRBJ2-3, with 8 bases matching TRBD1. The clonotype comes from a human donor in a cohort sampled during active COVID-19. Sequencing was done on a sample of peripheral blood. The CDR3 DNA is TGTGCCAGCAGCTTAGACCTAGGGACAGGCTCTAGTACGCAGTATTTT. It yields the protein CASSLDLGTGSSTQYF.